The entry that follows covers one T cell receptor (beta chain) sequence. Other DNA sequences within the sample encode an identical CDR3. Germline CDR1 reads LNHDA; CDR2 reads SQIVND (reference sequence). V lost 1 base, J lost 7 bases, and 5 bases lay in between. This CDR3 contains 12 residues. TCR templates, around 98,000 per sample, were assayed. Repertoires were generated with immunoSEQ multiplex PCR, while TCRdb's copy carries only in-frame clones and drops some. Here the sample spans about 56,000 clones, 95% to 98% being singletons. The data were obtained in a study of siplizumab effects on memory and regulatory T cells.

Sequencing input: naive CD8+ T cells sorted from blood. The rearrangement links TRBV19 to TRBJ2-1; D is undetermined. The receptor's source is a human donor in good health. CDR3 nucleotide sequence: TGTGCCAGTAGTATAGGAGGAAATGAGCAGTTCTTC. Protein: CASSIGGNEQFF.